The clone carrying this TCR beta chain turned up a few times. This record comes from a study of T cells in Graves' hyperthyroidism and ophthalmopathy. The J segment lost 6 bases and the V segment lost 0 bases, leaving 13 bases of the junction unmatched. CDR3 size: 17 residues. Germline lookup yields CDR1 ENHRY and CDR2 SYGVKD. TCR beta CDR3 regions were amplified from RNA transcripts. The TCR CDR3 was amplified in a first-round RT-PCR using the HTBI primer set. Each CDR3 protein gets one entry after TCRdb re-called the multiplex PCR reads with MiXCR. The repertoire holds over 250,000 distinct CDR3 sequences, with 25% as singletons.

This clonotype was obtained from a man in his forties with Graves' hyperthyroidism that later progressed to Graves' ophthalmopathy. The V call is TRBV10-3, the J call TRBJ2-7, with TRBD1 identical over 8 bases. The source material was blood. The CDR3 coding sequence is TGTGCCATCAGTGAGTCAGGGACAGGTTATAACCCACTCGAGCAGTACTTC. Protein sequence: CAISESGTGYNPLEQYF.